The clone carrying this T cell receptor beta chain was counted ten times or more. The CDR3 is 13 residues long. With 3 bases clipped from V and 5 bases from J, the junction kept 2 bases outside the gene matches. CDR1 is KGHSH and CDR2 is LQKENI in the germline V gene. These data are taken from a study of blood T cells in healthy people across ages. A second PCR, run for about 7 to 11 cycles, used a sample-barcoded 5' primer plus a J-beta primer mix. TCRdb passed the 5' RACE reads through MiXCR, listing each CDR3 protein once. The data hold around 900,000 distinct CDR3 sequences, with 51% observed a single time.

The TCR comes from a woman in her fifties or sixties in good health. The chain links TRBV18 to TRBJ2-7, with TRBD2 identical over 9 bases. The sequenced sample consisted of blood. The CDR3 is CASSPIAGDEQYF. The CDR3, as DNA: TGTGCCAGCTCACCTATAGCGGGGGACGAGCAGTACTTC.